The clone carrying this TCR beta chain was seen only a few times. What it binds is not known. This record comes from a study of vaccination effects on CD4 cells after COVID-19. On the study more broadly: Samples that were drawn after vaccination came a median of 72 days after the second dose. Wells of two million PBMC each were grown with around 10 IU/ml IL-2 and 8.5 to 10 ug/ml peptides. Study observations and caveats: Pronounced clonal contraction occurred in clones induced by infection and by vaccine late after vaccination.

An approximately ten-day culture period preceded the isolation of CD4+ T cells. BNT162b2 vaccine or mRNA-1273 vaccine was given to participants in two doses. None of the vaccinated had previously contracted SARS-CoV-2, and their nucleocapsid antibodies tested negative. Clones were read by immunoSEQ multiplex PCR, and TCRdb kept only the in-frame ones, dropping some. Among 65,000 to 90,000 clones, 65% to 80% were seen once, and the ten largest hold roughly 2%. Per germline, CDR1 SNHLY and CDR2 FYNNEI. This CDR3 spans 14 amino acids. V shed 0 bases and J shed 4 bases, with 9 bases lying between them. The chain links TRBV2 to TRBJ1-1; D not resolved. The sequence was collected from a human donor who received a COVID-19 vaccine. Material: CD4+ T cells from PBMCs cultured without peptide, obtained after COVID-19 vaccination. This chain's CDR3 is CASSEAFRSTEAFF. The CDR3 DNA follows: TGTGCCAGCAGTGAAGCTTTTCGATCCACTGAAGCTTTCTTT. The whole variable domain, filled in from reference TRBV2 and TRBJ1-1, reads EPEVTQTPSHQVTQMGQEVILRCVPISNHLYFYWYRQILGQKVEFLVSFYNNEISEKSEIFDDQFSVERPDGSNFTLKIRSTKLEDSAMYFCASSEAFRSTEAFFGQGTRLTVV.